The clone carrying this T cell receptor beta chain was detected many times. Its target is not known. The data are from a study of T cells in Graves' hyperthyroidism and ophthalmopathy. Study results and limitations: Most thyroid clonotypes expanded above 0.001 were also detected in blood. Using 13 V-J features, a model discriminated ophthalmopathy from stable hyperthyroidism.

Template material for amplifying TCR beta CDR3 regions consisted of RNA transcripts. First-round RT-PCR with HTBI primers amplified the TCR CDR3 region. Each CDR3 protein gets one entry after TCRdb re-called the multiplex PCR reads with MiXCR. The table shows around 380,000 distinct CDR3 sequences, with about 13% occurring only once. Trimming took off 5 bases at V and 8 bases at J, with 7 bases between the two ends. The CDR3 is made up of 11 amino acids. Looked up from germline, CDR1 is MDHEN and CDR2 is SYDVKM. Diagnoses used clinical symptoms, serum thyroxine and TRAb, thyroid ultrasound and orbital computed tomography. Roughly 10 ml of fresh peripheral blood supplied the PBMCs.

The J gene is TRBJ2-1, the V gene TRBV28; D remains unclear. The sequence came from a man in his thirties or forties with Graves' hyperthyroidism that later progressed to Graves' ophthalmopathy. Sequencing was done on a sample of blood. CDR3: CASSGWDEQFF. Written as DNA, the CDR3 is TGTGCCAGCAGTGGTTGGGATGAGCAGTTCTTC.